This T cell receptor beta chain appears in the sequencing data of a study of CD8+CD57+ T cells in acquired aplastic anemia. Patients chosen for sequencing had CD8+CD57+ cells that had expanded, as shown by flow cytometry. As a group, the patients uniformly had severe acquired aplastic anemia. Blood came from patients not yet given any therapy. On this clonotype itself: Its antigen is undetermined.

Researchers used genomic DNA as the template to profile TCR beta VDJ and CDR3. TCRdb recomputed calls from the reads with MiXCR, one row per CDR3 protein. The data show some 160,000 distinct CDR3 sequences, about 50% seen once. CDR3 size: 13 residues. CDR1 and CDR2 from the germline V gene are KGHDR and SFDVKD. Trimming took 3 bases from V and 14 from J, leaving 16 bases between them. Study conclusions and caveats: Patients had twenty-nine CD8+ CDR3 sequences in common with controls (the shared set).

The rearrangement uses TRBV24-1 and TRBJ1-5, with D tentatively TRBD1 (5 bases). The clonotype originates from a human donor with aplastic anemia. The sequenced sample was sorted CD4+, CD8+, or CD8+CD57+ T cells (not recorded which) from PBMCs. This CDR3 is CATSDTGRIHEHF. CDR3 in DNA: TGTGCCACCAGTGATACAGGACGGATCCACGAGCATTTT.